This TCR beta chain was found in a study of OX40 agonist ivuxolimab in advanced cancers. Study background: Prior therapy, whether anti-PD-1, anti-PD-L1 or anti-CTLA-4, was allowed, and roughly 40% had some.

Sequencing was performed with immunoSEQ multiplex PCR; in TCRdb, only in-frame clones are kept and a portion is missing. The sample holds more than 40,000 clones; about 88% are singletons and the top ten take less than 1.3%. This clone was counted a few times. Germline-derived CDR1 and CDR2 are SEHNR and FQNEAQ (reference sequence). Trimming removed 4 bases from V and 5 bases from J; junction bases left unmatched: 2. This CDR3 has 12 amino acids. Sequenced material: CD4+ or CD8+ T cells sorted from blood, taken in a trial of the OX40 agonist ivuxolimab. The receptor comes from an adult with an advanced solid tumor such as melanoma, head and neck, liver or kidney cancer. This chain joins TRBV7-9 and TRBJ2-7; 7 bases are shared with TRBD1. CDR3 sequence (DNA): TGTGCCAGCAGCTCGACAGGGAACGAGCAGTACTTC. It yields the protein CASSSTGNEQYF.